This T cell receptor (beta chain) was recorded in a study of blood T cells in healthy people across ages (dated by TCRdb to about 2015). For context, the study as a whole: In model experiments, template switching captured about one uniquely barcoded TCR beta cDNA molecule for every two T cells. The study measured age-related changes in TCR beta repertoire diversity using deep sequencing normalized with unique cDNA molecular identifiers. The donors were divided into four age groups: young (average 16 years), middle-aged (under 40), aged (roughly 66) and long-lived (82). To avoid experimental bias, donors of different ages were randomly spread across the sequencing lanes. The study analyzed two additional independent replicas of 1 million unique cDNA reads from the same blood draw for two donors, one aged 18 to 29 and one aged 80 or older. What the work shows at the level of the full study, not this receptor alone: The long-lived group showed more naive CD4+ T cells, fewer expanded clones and increased TCR diversity than the aged group, suggesting age selection. The percentage of naive T cells measured by flow cytometry correlated strongly with observed TCR beta diversity. Because donor CMV infection status was unknown, age-related changes in expanded clonotypes were potentially confounded. Estimates of total diversity from one million sequenced T cells were regarded as lower bounds and underestimates. Because profiling used bulk unsorted PBMCs, naive and antigen-experienced compartments could not be compared conclusively. Observed TCR beta diversity per million T cells fell roughly linearly with age, and a significant reduction was already apparent by age about 36.

The CDR3 covers 13 residues, taking in both the cysteine and the phenylalanine. CDR3 DNA is the only sequence kept; it has 39 bases, read in frame from the first base. Trimming at the junction amounts to 8 bases on V and 5 bases on J, and the germline ends lie 15 bases apart. CDR1 and CDR2 are read off the germline V gene as SGHTA and FQGNSA. Receptor amplification or capture employed 5' RACE. The sequencer was an Illumina HiSeq 2500. A second about 7 to 11 cycle PCR used a sample-barcoded 5' primer and a J-beta primer mix. A template-switch 5' adaptor carrying 12 random nucleotides introduced a unique molecular identifier onto each TCR beta cDNA molecule. Each sample yielded at least 3 million CDR3-containing paired-end reads. First-strand cDNA was synthesized from all RNA with the Mint cDNA synthesis kit, primed by a TRBC-specific oligonucleotide. Following uracil-DNA glycosylase treatment, all cDNA underwent a first 18-cycle PCR with the universal primers M1SS and BC2_uni_R. The study's processing was this. For normalization, 1 million high-quality reads, each with a distinct molecular identifier, were randomly selected from each sample. Reads with shared molecular identifiers were discarded instead of being binned into consensus sequences. MiTCR, set to a Q25 quality threshold and the strictest error-elimination algorithm, was used for CDR3 identification, clonotype clustering and error correction. A nonparametric unseen species model using Euler transformation provided a lower-bound estimate of total TCR beta diversity. TCRdb reprocessing: public reads trimmed at Q25 with fastp, clones called with MiXCR, in-frame beta chains kept. All rows with the same CDR3 protein become a single entry with the most common DNA and genes. TCRdb, not the authors, supplied the V and J calls. Counted in this sample were under 1,000,000 distinct CDR3 sequences; around 36% of them appeared once. Jointly, the top ten make up about an eighth of the sample.

This clonotype was counted only a few times. Its antigen is not yet known. Per-nucleotide qualities are absent, and no much larger clonotype sits a single base away. Systemically healthy Caucasian individuals from Russia, roughly 40 in total and aged about 6 to 95 years, were included as donors. Each donor gave 9 to 10 milliliters of peripheral blood, collected into EDTA-treated Vacutainer tubes. Ficoll-Paque density-gradient centrifugation was used to isolate PBMCs, with at least 6.5 million per sample. Total RNA was extracted from PBMCs with Trizol reagent, with at least 5.5 micrograms obtained per sample. The percentages of naive CD45RAhigh/CD27high T cells were determined by flow cytometry on a PBMC aliquot from every donor.

Sequenced material: blood. The sequence was obtained from a young man in good health. The rearrangement combines TRBV7-2 with TRBJ1-1, and TRBD1 may be the D gene, going by 5 matching bases. The CDR3: CASGARERTEAFF. The DNA sequence is as follows: TGTGCCAGCGGTGCCAGGGAAAGGACTGAAGCTTTCTTT.